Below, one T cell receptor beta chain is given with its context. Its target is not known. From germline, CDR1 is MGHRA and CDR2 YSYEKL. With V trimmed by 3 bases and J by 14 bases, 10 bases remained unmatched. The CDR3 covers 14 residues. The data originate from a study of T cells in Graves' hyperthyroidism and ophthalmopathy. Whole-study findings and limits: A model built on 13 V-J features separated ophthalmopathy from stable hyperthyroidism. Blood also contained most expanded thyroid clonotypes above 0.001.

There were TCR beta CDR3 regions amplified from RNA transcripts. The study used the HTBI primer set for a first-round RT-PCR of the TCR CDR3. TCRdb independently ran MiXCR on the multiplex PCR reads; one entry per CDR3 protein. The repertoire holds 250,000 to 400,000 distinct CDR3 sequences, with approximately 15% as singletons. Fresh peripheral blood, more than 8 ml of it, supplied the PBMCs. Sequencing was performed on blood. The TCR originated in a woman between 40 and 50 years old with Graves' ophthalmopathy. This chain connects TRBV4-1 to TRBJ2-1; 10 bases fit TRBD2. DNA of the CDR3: TGCGCCAGCAGCCATAGGTCTAGCGGGGGCCCGGAGTTCTTC. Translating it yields CASSHRSSGGPEFF.